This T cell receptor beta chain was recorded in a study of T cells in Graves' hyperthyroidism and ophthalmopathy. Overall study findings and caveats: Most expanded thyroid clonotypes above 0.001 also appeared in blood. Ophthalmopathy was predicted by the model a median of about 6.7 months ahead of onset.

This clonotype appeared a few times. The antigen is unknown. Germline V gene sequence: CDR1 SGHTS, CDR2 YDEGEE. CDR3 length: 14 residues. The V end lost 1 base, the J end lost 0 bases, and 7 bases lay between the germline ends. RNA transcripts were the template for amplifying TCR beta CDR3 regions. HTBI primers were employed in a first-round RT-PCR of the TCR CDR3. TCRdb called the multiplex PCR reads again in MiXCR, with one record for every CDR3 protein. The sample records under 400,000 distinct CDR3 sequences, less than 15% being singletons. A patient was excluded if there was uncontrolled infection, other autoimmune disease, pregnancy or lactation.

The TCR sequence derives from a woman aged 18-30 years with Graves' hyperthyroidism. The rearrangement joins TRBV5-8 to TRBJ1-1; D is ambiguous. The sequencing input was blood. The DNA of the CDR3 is TGTGCCAGCAGCTTGCGGAATATGAACACTGAAGCTTTCTTT. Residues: CASSLRNMNTEAFF.